The 8 T cell receptor beta chains reported below all come from one sample, sequenced in a study of regulatory T cells in long-lasting Graves disease (dated by TCRdb to about 2021). What the time point label conveys for this sample: newly diagnosed GD, antithyroid drugs for less than 3 months. RNA was extracted from PBMCs in TRIzol for both TCR sequencing and RNA sequencing. Libraries were prepared through multiplex PCR. TCRdb records Illumina HiSeq 4000 as the sequencer. TCR beta libraries were built with iRepertoire HTBI primers and Arm-PCR amplification of CDR3 regions. TCRdb reworked the public reads: Q25 trimming with fastp, MiXCR clone assembly, productive beta chains retained. Every entry covers one CDR3 protein and lists the most common genes and DNA from its rows. The table for this sample lists about 560,000 distinct CDR3 sequences; 16% of them were counted only once. The top ten constitute about 12% of the sample.

This sample was also put to use in a study of T cells in Graves' hyperthyroidism and ophthalmopathy.

Sequencing was performed on peripheral blood mononuclear cells (PBMCs), taken at new diagnosis, from a patient treated with antithyroid drugs. The receptor set was obtained from a man younger than 35 with Graves disease. Donor details come from another sample of the same person, matched by shared clones.

This clonotype was recorded at least ten times. The V gene is TRBV11-3, the J gene TRBJ2-1; 9 nucleotides line up with TRBD1. V lost 3 bases to trimming and J lost 7 bases; unmatched junction nucleotides: 10. The CDR3 is made up of 16 amino acids. CDR1 and CDR2 (germline): SGHNT, YENEEA. CDR3 bases: TGTGCCAGCAGCTTCTCGGGACAGGGCCTGAGGAATGAGCAGTTCTTC. This translates into CASSFSGQGLRNEQFF.

This clonotype was detected ten times or more. The chain combines TRBV7-9 with TRBJ2-7; 10 nucleotides agree with TRBD1. Germline CDR1 reads SEHNR; CDR2 reads FQNEAQ (reference sequence). The CDR3 is 15 amino acids. With V trimmed by 5 bases and J by 5 bases, 9 bases remained unmatched. CDR3 DNA sequence: TGTGCCAGCAGCCGAACCGGGACAGGGGTCCACGAGCAGTACTTC. It translates to CASSRTGTGVHEQYF.

This clonotype came up many times. The CDR3 region is CASRKLASGNEQFF. The CDR3 coding sequence is TGTGCCAGCAGGAAACTAGCGTCTGGGAATGAGCAGTTCTTC. The chain combines TRBV2 with TRBJ2-1; 7 bases agree with TRBD2. J lost 7 bases, V lost 6 bases, and 9 bases had no gene match. The CDR3 has 14 amino acids. Germline CDR1 and CDR2: SNHLY and FYNNEI. Full variable domain (remainder filled in from reference TRBV2 and TRBJ2-1): EPEVTQTPSHQVTQMGQEVILRCVPISNHLYFYWYRQILGQKVEFLVSFYNNEISEKSEIFDDQFSVERPDGSNFTLKIRSTKLEDSAMYFCASRKLASGNEQFFGPGTRLTVL.

There are many counts of this clonotype. The rearrangement joins TRBV28 to TRBJ2-7, with 10 positions matching TRBD1. CDR3 size: 15 residues. The J segment lost 6 bases and the V segment lost 6 bases, leaving 11 bases of the junction unmatched. Germline V CDR1 and CDR2: MDHEN, SYDVKM. The CDR3 sequence: CASSTPGQGFAEQYF. Here the CDR3 DNA reads TGTGCCAGCAGCACACCGGGACAGGGGTTTGCCGAGCAGTACTTC.

This clonotype came up many times. J is TRBJ1-2 and V is TRBV10-3; the D gene is possibly TRBD1 (5 bases). The CDR3 loop spans 13 amino acids. Germline assignment: CDR1 ENHRY and CDR2 SYGVKD. The V gene lost 7 bases and the J gene lost 4 bases, with 13 bases spanning the gap. The CDR3 sequence: CAITQGIGYGYTF. As DNA, the CDR3 is TGTGCCATCACCCAGGGAATCGGCTATGGCTACACCTTC.

This clonotype was observed a few times. The rearrangement links TRBV7-9 to TRBJ1-5; the match to TRBD1 covers 7 bases. Germline V CDR1 and CDR2: SEHNR, FQNEAQ (reference sequence). Trimming took 6 bases from V and 6 from J; bases not matched to a gene: 14. This CDR3 has 16 amino acids. This CDR3 reads CASSPTGTAGSQPQHF. DNA of the CDR3: TGTGCCAGCAGTCCTACCGGGACAGCCGGGAGTCAGCCCCAGCATTTT.

The chain is built from TRBV5-1 and TRBJ2-1; 7 nucleotides match TRBD2. V shed 10 bases and J 10 bases; nucleotides not matched to a gene: 20. Germline V gives CDR1 SGHRS, CDR2 YFSETQ. This CDR3 has 15 residues. The CDR3: CASSVGGNNDYEQFF. The CDR3 coding sequence is TGCGCCTCATCAGTGGGGGGGAACAACGACTACGAGCAGTTCTTC.

This clonotype was recorded many times. This chain uses TRBV5-1 with TRBJ2-1, with TRBD2 matching 9 bases. The V gene's germline CDR1 is SGHRS and CDR2 YFSETQ. Unmatched junction bases numbered 19, after V lost 4 bases and J lost 5 bases. CDR3 size: 19 residues. CDR3 in DNA: TGCGCCAGCAGCCGGGGGACTAGCAGCCTCAACAGTTCAAACAATGAGCAGTTCTTC. It translates to CASSRGTSSLNSSNNEQFF.